The source of this T cell receptor beta chain is a study of cytomegalovirus exposure and HLA in healthy donors. The CDR3 has 14 residues. Germline V gene sequence: CDR1 MDHEN, CDR2 SYDVKM. V lost 5 bases and J 9 bases, leaving 17 bases between the germline ends. Vbeta (60) and Jbeta (13) primers were used in the PCR. The table came from immunoSEQ multiplex PCR; TCRdb's copy has only in-frame clones and leaves some out. The data contain 150,000 to 200,000 clones, around 80% of them seen just once; the ten biggest clones take up about 2.2%. Source material: PBMCs. This TCR came from a woman between 25 and 40 years old in good health and CMV-seronegative. This chain uses TRBV28 with TRBJ1-5, with D perhaps TRBD1 (5 bases). The CDR3 DNA reads as TGTGCCAGCAGTCCCGGGACGGAGGGAAGGCCCCAGCATTTT. Translation: CASSPGTEGRPQHF.